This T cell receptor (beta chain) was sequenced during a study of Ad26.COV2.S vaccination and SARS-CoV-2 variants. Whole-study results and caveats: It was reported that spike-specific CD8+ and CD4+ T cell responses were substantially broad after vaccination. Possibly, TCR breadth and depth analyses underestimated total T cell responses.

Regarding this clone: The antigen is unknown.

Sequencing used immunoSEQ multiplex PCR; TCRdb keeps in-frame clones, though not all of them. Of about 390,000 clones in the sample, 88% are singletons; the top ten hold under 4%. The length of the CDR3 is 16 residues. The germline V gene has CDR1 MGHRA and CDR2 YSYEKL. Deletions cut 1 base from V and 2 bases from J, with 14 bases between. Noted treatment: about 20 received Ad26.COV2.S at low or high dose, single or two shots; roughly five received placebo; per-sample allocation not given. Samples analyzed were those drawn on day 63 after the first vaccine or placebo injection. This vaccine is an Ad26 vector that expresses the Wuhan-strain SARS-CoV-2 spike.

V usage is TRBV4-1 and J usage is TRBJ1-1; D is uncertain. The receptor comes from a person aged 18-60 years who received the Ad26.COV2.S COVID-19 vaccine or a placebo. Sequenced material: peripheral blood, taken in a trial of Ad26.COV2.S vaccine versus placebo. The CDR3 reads CASSQVLGKRNTEAFF. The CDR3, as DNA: TGCGCCAGCAGCCAAGTTTTGGGAAAACGAAACACTGAAGCTTTCTTT.